The rows below give T cell receptor beta chains drawn from one sample of a study of T cells in tumors after PD-1 blockade. Repertoires were generated with immunoSEQ multiplex PCR, while TCRdb's copy carries only in-frame clones and drops some. Of around 34,000 clones in the sample, about three quarters were seen once. The input for sequencing was PBMCs, taken after anti-PD-1 treatment. The origin of the receptors is a human donor with basal cell carcinoma. CDR3s include the opening cysteine and the closing phenylalanine or tryptophan. The D gene is left open where the match is weak. Rows may omit the clone size; those that give it use once, few, many or a size class.

d_call	v_call	clone_size	j_call	cdr3_nt	cdr3_aa
NA	TRBV7-9	NA	TRBJ2-3	TGTGCCAGCAGCTTAGGGACTGGCACAGATACGCAGTATTTT	CASSLGTGTDTQYF
NA	TRBV28	NA	TRBJ2-3	TGTGCCAGCAGACAGCAGGGAGTTACTAGCACAGATACGCAGTATTTT	CASRQQGVTSTDTQYF
TRBD2	TRBV4-2	NA	TRBJ2-1	TGTGCCAGCAGCCAAGAGGGGCTAGCGGGAGTTGATGAGCAGTTCTTC	CASSQEGLAGVDEQFF
NA	TRBV7-3	few	TRBJ2-5	TGTGCCAGCAGCTTAAAGGCGGCCGAGACCCAGTACTTC	CASSLKAAETQYF
NA	TRBV7-6	once	TRBJ2-7	TGTGCCAGCATCAAGAGGGCCGGGGGTACCTACGAGCAGTACTTC	CASIKRAGGTYEQYF
TRBD1	TRBV28	NA	TRBJ1-2	TGTGCCAGCATGGGACAGGGATTTGGCTACACCTTC	CASMGQGFGYTF
TRBD1	TRBV7-9	NA	TRBJ2-5	TGTGCCAGCTGCACCTTTGACAGGGGCCAAGAGACCCAGTACTTC	CASCTFDRGQETQYF
TRBD2	TRBV6-1	few	TRBJ2-4	TGTGCCAGCAGTGGACTAGCGGTCGTCGCCAAAAACATTCAGTACTTC	CASSGLAVVAKNIQYF
NA	TRBV5-5	NA	TRBJ2-5	TGTGCCAGCAGCTGGGGCGGTAGGGCTAGTCTTCAAGAGACCCAGTACTTC	CASSWGGRASLQETQYF
NA	TRBV29-1	few	TRBJ1-2	TGCAGCGTTGGGGGGTCAGGACCCCAGGGGGGCTACACCTTC	CSVGGSGPQGGYTF
NA	TRBV19	few	TRBJ1-5	TGTGCCAGTAGTATGGGGAAGGGTAAGCAGCCCCAGCATTTT	CASSMGKGKQPQHF
NA	TRBV5-1	NA	TRBJ2-3	TGCGCCCAGCCCACTTGGTCTTTCACAGATACGCAGTATTTT	CAQPTWSFTDTQYF
TRBD2	TRBV28	NA	TRBJ2-7	TGTGCCAGCAAGGTCAGCGGGAGTACCCACGAGCAGTACTTC	CASKVSGSTHEQYF
TRBD2	TRBV12-3/TRBV12-4	NA	TRBJ2-7	TGTGCCAGCACCTCGACTAGCGGGAGGGCGCAGTACTTC	CASTSTSGRAQYF
TRBD1	TRBV3-1/TRBV3-2	NA	TRBJ1-3	TGTGCCAGCAGCCAGCAGGACAGGGACTCTGGAAACACCATATATTTT	CASSQQDRDSGNTIYF
TRBD1	TRBV5-1	NA	TRBJ2-1	TGCGCCAGCAACCCCGGGACAGGGGCTAATGAGCAGTTCTTC	CASNPGTGANEQFF
NA	TRBV15	NA	TRBJ2-1	TGTGCCACCAGCAGAGATCAGATAGAGCAGTTCTTC	CATSRDQIEQFF
TRBD2	TRBV15	NA	TRBJ2-7	TGTGCCACCAGCCTTAAAGCGGGGGGCTCCCACGAGCAGTACTTC	CATSLKAGGSHEQYF
NA	TRBV29-1	NA	TRBJ1-1	TGCAGCGTTGGGGGACTAAGAATTTCCATGAACACTGAAGCTTTCTTT	CSVGGLRISMNTEAFF
TRBD2	TRBV3-1/TRBV3-2	NA	TRBJ2-7	TGTGCCAGCAGCAAAATAGCGGGAGACGTCGGCGAGCAGTACTTC	CASSKIAGDVGEQYF
NA	TRBV3-1/TRBV3-2	once	TRBJ1-2	TGTGCCAGCAGCCAAGATCTGTCGGCTCCTTATGGCTACACCTTC	CASSQDLSAPYGYTF
NA	TRBV7-9	NA	TRBJ2-6	TGTGCCAGCAGCCCCTTCGGCAGCTCTGGGGCCAACGTCCTGACTTTC	CASSPFGSSGANVLTF
NA	TRBV30	NA	TRBJ1-6	TGTGCCTGGAGTGAGGTCCTGAGCTCCTATAATTCACCTCTCCACTTT	CAWSEVLSSYNSPLHF
NA	TRBV14	NA	TRBJ2-5	TGTGCCAGCAGCCGTCAAAGGGCGGAGACCCAGTACTTC	CASSRQRAETQYF